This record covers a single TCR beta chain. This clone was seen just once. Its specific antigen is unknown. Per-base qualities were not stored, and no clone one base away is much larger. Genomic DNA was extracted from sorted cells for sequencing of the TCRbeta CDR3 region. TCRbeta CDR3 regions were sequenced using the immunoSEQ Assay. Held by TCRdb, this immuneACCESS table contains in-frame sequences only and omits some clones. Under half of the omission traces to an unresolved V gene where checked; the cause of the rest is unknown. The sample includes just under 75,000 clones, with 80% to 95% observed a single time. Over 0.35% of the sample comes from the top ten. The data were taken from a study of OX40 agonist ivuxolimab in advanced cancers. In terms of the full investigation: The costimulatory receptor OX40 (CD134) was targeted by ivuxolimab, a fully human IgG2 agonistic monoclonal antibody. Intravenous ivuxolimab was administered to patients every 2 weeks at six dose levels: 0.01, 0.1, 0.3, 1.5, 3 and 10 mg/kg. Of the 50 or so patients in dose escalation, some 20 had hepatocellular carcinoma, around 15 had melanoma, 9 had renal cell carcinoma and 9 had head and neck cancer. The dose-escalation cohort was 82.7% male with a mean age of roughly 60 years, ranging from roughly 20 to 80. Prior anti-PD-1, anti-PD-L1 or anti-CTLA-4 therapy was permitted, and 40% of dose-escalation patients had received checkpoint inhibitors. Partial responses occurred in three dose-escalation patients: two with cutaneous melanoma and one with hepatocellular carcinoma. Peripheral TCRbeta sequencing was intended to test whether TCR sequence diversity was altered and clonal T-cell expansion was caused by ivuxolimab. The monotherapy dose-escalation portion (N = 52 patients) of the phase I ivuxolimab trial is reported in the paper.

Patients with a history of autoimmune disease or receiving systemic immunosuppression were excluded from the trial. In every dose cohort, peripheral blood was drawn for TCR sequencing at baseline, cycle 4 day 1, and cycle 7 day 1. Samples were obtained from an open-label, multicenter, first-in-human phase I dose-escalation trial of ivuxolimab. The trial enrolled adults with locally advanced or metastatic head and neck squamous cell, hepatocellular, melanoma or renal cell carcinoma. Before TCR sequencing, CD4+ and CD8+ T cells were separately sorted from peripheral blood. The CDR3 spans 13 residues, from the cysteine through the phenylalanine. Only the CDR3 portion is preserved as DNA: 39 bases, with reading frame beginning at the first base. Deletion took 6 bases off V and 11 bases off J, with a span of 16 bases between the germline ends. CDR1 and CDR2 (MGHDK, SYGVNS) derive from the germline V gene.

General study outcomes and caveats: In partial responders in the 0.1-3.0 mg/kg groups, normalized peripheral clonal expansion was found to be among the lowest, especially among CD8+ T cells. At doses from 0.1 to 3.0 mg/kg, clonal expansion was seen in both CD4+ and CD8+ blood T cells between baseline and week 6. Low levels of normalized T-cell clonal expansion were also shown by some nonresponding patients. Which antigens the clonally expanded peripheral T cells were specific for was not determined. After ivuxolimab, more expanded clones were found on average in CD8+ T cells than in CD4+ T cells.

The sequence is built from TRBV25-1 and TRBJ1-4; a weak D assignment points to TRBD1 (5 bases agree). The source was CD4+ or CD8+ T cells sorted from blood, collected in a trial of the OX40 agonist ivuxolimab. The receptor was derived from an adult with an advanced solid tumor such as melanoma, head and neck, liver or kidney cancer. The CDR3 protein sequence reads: CASRTDEGRKLFF. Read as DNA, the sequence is TGTGCCAGCAGGACGGACGAGGGGCGGAAACTGTTTTTT.